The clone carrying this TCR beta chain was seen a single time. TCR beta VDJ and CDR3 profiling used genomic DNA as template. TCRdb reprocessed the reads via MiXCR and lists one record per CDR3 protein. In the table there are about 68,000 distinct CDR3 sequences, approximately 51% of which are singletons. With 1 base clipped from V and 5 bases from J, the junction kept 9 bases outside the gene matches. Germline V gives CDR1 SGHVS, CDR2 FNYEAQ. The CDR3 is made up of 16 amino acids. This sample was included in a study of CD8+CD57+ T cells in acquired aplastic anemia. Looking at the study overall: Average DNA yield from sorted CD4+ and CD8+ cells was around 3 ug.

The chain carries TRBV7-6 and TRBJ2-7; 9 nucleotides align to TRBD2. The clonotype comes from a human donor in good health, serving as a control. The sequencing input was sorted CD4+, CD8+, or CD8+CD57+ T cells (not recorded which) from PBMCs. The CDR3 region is CASSLDAASGAHEQYF. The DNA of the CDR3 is TGTGCCAGCAGCTTAGATGCGGCTAGCGGGGCGCACGAGCAGTACTTC.